A selection of T cell receptor beta chains follows, all from one sample in a study of regulatory T cells in long-lasting Graves disease. TCRdb reprocessed the multiplex PCR reads via MiXCR and lists one record per CDR3 protein. The sample records some 300,000 distinct CDR3 sequences, 20% to 25% being singletons. This material consisted of peripheral blood mononuclear cells (PBMCs), taken when the disease was refractory, from a patient treated with antithyroid drugs. Every receptor here comes from a female donor with Graves disease. Each CDR3 is given with its conserved first and last residue. Each record gives: V gene, J gene, D gene, clone size, CDR3 DNA, CDR3 protein. A D gene is named only where the DNA matches it firmly. Not every row has a clone size; where given, it reads once, few, many or a size class.

V gene: TRBV5-5
J gene: TRBJ2-7
D gene: TRBD1
clone size: many
CDR3 DNA: TGTGCCAGCAGCTGGGGACAGGGGTCCTACGAGCAGTACTTC
CDR3 protein: CASSWGQGSYEQYF

V gene: TRBV14
J gene: TRBJ2-5
D gene: -
clone size: few
CDR3 DNA: TGTGCCAGCAGCCAAGAATTAGCAGAGACCCAGTACTTC
CDR3 protein: CASSQELAETQYF

V gene: TRBV20-1
J gene: TRBJ2-7
D gene: TRBD1
clone size: many
CDR3 DNA: TGCAGTGCTAGAGGTCCCCGGGACAGGGGGATCTACGAGCAGTACTTC
CDR3 protein: CSARGPRDRGIYEQYF

V gene: TRBV2
J gene: TRBJ1-1
D gene: -
clone size: many
CDR3 DNA: TGTGCCAGCAGTGGATACAGGGTGATTAGATCGGATTTGAACACTGAAGCTTTCTTT
CDR3 protein: CASSGYRVIRSDLNTEAFF

V gene: TRBV6-1
J gene: TRBJ1-5
D gene: TRBD1
clone size: few
CDR3 DNA: TGTGCTTCCGGGACAGACGATCAGCCCCAGCATTTT
CDR3 protein: CASGTDDQPQHF

V gene: TRBV3-1
J gene: TRBJ1-2
D gene: -
clone size: few
CDR3 DNA: TGTGCCAGCAGCCAAGCGGCATCTAAGGGCTATGGCTACACCTTC
CDR3 protein: CASSQAASKGYGYTF

V gene: TRBV5-1
J gene: TRBJ2-2
D gene: -
clone size: few
CDR3 DNA: TGCGCCAGCAGCTTGGGACAGATGGACACCGGGGAGCTGTTTTTT
CDR3 protein: CASSLGQMDTGELFF

V gene: TRBV28
J gene: TRBJ2-7
D gene: TRBD2
clone size: -
CDR3 DNA: TGTGCCAGCAGCCAACTAGCGGGAGCCTACGAGCAGTACTTC
CDR3 protein: CASSQLAGAYEQYF

V gene: TRBV5-6
J gene: TRBJ2-7
D gene: TRBD1
clone size: many
CDR3 DNA: TGTGCCAGCAGCTTGTCTCAGGGACAGAGTTGGATCGAGCAGTACTTC
CDR3 protein: CASSLSQGQSWIEQYF

V gene: TRBV5-1
J gene: TRBJ1-2
D gene: TRBD1
clone size: -
CDR3 DNA: TGCGCCAGCAGCGGGACAGGGGTCGATGGCTACACCTTC
CDR3 protein: CASSGTGVDGYTF

V gene: TRBV5-6
J gene: TRBJ1-2
D gene: -
clone size: -
CDR3 DNA: TGTGCCAGCAGCTCCGGAGGGGTGTTCTATGGCTACACCTTC
CDR3 protein: CASSSGGVFYGYTF

V gene: TRBV10-1
J gene: TRBJ2-7
D gene: -
clone size: -
CDR3 DNA: TGCGCCAGCAGCCAAGATCGCTCCGGGTACTACGAGCAGTACTTC
CDR3 protein: CASSQDRSGYYEQYF

V gene: TRBV30
J gene: TRBJ2-7
D gene: TRBD2
clone size: few
CDR3 DNA: TGTGCCTGGAGTGTACAGGGGACTAGCGGGAGATCGCGCGACGAGCAGTACTTC
CDR3 protein: CAWSVQGTSGRSRDEQYF

V gene: TRBV11-1
J gene: TRBJ1-2
D gene: TRBD1
clone size: -
CDR3 DNA: TGTGCCAGCAGCTTAGGAAGGGCACAGGGGGCAGAAGGCTACACCTTC
CDR3 protein: CASSLGRAQGAEGYTF

V gene: TRBV2
J gene: TRBJ2-1
D gene: TRBD1
clone size: many
CDR3 DNA: TGTGCCAGCACCGTCCCGGGACAGGGTTTGAGGGGGTTCTTC
CDR3 protein: CASTVPGQGLRGFF

V gene: TRBV5-1
J gene: TRBJ2-5
D gene: -
clone size: -
CDR3 DNA: TGCGCCAGCAGCTTTAAAGGGAAGGAGACCCAGTACTTC
CDR3 protein: CASSFKGKETQYF

V gene: TRBV7-9
J gene: TRBJ2-4
D gene: TRBD1
clone size: -
CDR3 DNA: TGTGCCAGCAGCCCGGGACAGGCTGAAAACATTCAGTACTTC
CDR3 protein: CASSPGQAENIQYF

V gene: TRBV11-1
J gene: TRBJ2-1
D gene: TRBD2
clone size: -
CDR3 DNA: TGTGCCAGCAGCTTTCTCCCTAGCGGGTACAATGAGCAGTTCTTC
CDR3 protein: CASSFLPSGYNEQFF

V gene: TRBV15
J gene: TRBJ1-4
D gene: TRBD1
clone size: many
CDR3 DNA: TGTGCCACCAGCAGAACCGGGACAGAGGGTGAAAAACTGTTTTTT
CDR3 protein: CATSRTGTEGEKLFF

V gene: TRBV29-1
J gene: TRBJ1-4
D gene: -
clone size: -
CDR3 DNA: TGCGGCGGCCTCGCAACTAATGAAAAACTGTTTTTT
CDR3 protein: CGGLATNEKLFF

V gene: TRBV7-3
J gene: TRBJ2-5
D gene: TRBD1
clone size: many
CDR3 DNA: TGTGCCAGCAGCCCGCCGACAGGGGGTATCGAAGAGACCCAGTACTTC
CDR3 protein: CASSPPTGGIEETQYF

V gene: TRBV13
J gene: TRBJ1-4
D gene: TRBD1
clone size: -
CDR3 DNA: TGTGCCAGCAGCTCTTCAGGGGGGTATAATGAAAAACTGTTTTTT
CDR3 protein: CASSSSGGYNEKLFF

V gene: TRBV7-2
J gene: TRBJ1-1
D gene: -
clone size: few
CDR3 DNA: TGTGCCAGCAGCTTAGTAACAGGGTCCTCTGAAGCTTTCTTT
CDR3 protein: CASSLVTGSSEAFF

V gene: TRBV2
J gene: TRBJ1-2
D gene: -
clone size: many
CDR3 DNA: TGTGCCAGCAATCCGGGAAACTATGGCTACACCTTC
CDR3 protein: CASNPGNYGYTF

V gene: TRBV20-1
J gene: TRBJ1-6
D gene: TRBD1
clone size: -
CDR3 DNA: TGCAGTGCTAGTATCACAGGACAGGGGCCTTCACCCCTCCACTTT
CDR3 protein: CSASITGQGPSPLHF

V gene: TRBV12-3/TRBV12-4
J gene: TRBJ1-1
D gene: -
clone size: -
CDR3 DNA: TGTGCCAGCAGCCCTTCACAGTTTGGGATGAACACTGAAGCTTTCTTT
CDR3 protein: CASSPSQFGMNTEAFF

V gene: TRBV7-2
J gene: TRBJ2-7
D gene: -
clone size: many
CDR3 DNA: TGTGCCAGCAGCTTTGGGAGGGGGTACGAGCAGTACTTC
CDR3 protein: CASSFGRGYEQYF

V gene: TRBV29-1
J gene: TRBJ1-1
D gene: -
clone size: few
CDR3 DNA: TGCAGCGCGGAGGGCAGGGCCATTGAAGCTTTCTTT
CDR3 protein: CSAEGRAIEAFF

V gene: TRBV7-8
J gene: TRBJ2-1
D gene: TRBD2
clone size: many
CDR3 DNA: TGTGCCAGCAGCCGGAGCGGGAGGACCTACAATGAGCAGTTCTTC
CDR3 protein: CASSRSGRTYNEQFF

V gene: TRBV20-1
J gene: TRBJ2-7
D gene: -
clone size: -
CDR3 DNA: TGCAGTGCTAGCTCGGGCCCTGGCCCCTACGAGCAGTACTTC
CDR3 protein: CSASSGPGPYEQYF

V gene: TRBV6-2/TRBV6-3
J gene: TRBJ2-2
D gene: -
clone size: -
CDR3 DNA: TGTGCCAGCAGGTGGACAGAGGGCACCGGGGAGCTGTTTTTT
CDR3 protein: CASRWTEGTGELFF

V gene: TRBV27
J gene: TRBJ1-3
D gene: -
clone size: -
CDR3 DNA: TGTGCCAGCAGTCCAGCTCCAGGAAACACCATATATTTT
CDR3 protein: CASSPAPGNTIYF

V gene: TRBV7-2
J gene: TRBJ2-7
D gene: -
clone size: many
CDR3 DNA: TGTGCCAGCAGTTTAGGGCGAACCTACGAGCAGTACTTC
CDR3 protein: CASSLGRTYEQYF

V gene: TRBV4-1
J gene: TRBJ2-5
D gene: TRBD2
clone size: few
CDR3 DNA: TGCGCCAGCAGCCCCGTCCGGCTAGCGGGAGAGGAGACCCAGTACTTC
CDR3 protein: CASSPVRLAGEETQYF

V gene: TRBV7-3
J gene: TRBJ1-1
D gene: -
clone size: -
CDR3 DNA: TGTGCCAGCAGCTCGAGAGACACTGAAGCTTTCTTT
CDR3 protein: CASSSRDTEAFF

V gene: TRBV30
J gene: TRBJ1-5
D gene: -
clone size: few
CDR3 DNA: TGTGCCTGGAGTCGGCAGGGAGATCAGCCCCAGCATTTT
CDR3 protein: CAWSRQGDQPQHF

V gene: TRBV7-2
J gene: TRBJ2-5
D gene: TRBD2
clone size: many
CDR3 DNA: TGTGCCAGCAGCTTACCGGGAGGAGAGACCCAGTACTTC
CDR3 protein: CASSLPGGETQYF

V gene: TRBV28
J gene: TRBJ1-5
D gene: -
clone size: -
CDR3 DNA: TGTGCCAGCACGGGGGGCAATCAGCCCCAGCATTTT
CDR3 protein: CASTGGNQPQHF

V gene: TRBV6-1
J gene: TRBJ2-1
D gene: TRBD2
clone size: -
CDR3 DNA: TGTGCCACCAGAAACAGACTAGCGGGTATCAATGAGCAGTTCTTC
CDR3 protein: CATRNRLAGINEQFF

V gene: TRBV10-3
J gene: TRBJ2-6
D gene: -
clone size: -
CDR3 DNA: TGTGCCATCAGTGAGTCGATTTTGGCAGGGTCTGGGGCCAACGTCCTGACTTTC
CDR3 protein: CAISESILAGSGANVLTF

V gene: TRBV5-1
J gene: TRBJ1-4
D gene: -
clone size: few
CDR3 DNA: TGCGCCAGCAGGGCACAGGGTGATAGAAATGAAAAACTGTTTTTT
CDR3 protein: CASRAQGDRNEKLFF

V gene: TRBV7-9
J gene: TRBJ2-7
D gene: TRBD1
clone size: few
CDR3 DNA: TGTGCCAGCTCCGGGACAGGGAACAACGAGCAGTACTTC
CDR3 protein: CASSGTGNNEQYF

V gene: TRBV9
J gene: TRBJ2-7
D gene: -
clone size: -
CDR3 DNA: TGTGCCAGCAGCGCTCGGGACAACTCCTACGAGCAGTACTTC
CDR3 protein: CASSARDNSYEQYF

V gene: TRBV7-2
J gene: TRBJ2-5
D gene: -
clone size: -
CDR3 DNA: TGTGCCAGCAGCTTAGTAGGGTACCAAGAGACCCAGTACTTC
CDR3 protein: CASSLVGYQETQYF

V gene: TRBV12-3/TRBV12-4
J gene: TRBJ1-1
D gene: TRBD1
clone size: many
CDR3 DNA: TGTGCCAGCACCCCCCAGGGGACAGGGAGAACTGAAGCTTTCTTT
CDR3 protein: CASTPQGTGRTEAFF

V gene: TRBV28
J gene: TRBJ2-2
D gene: -
clone size: -
CDR3 DNA: TGTGCCAGCCTTGAGGAGCTGTTTTTT
CDR3 protein: CASLEELFF

V gene: TRBV28
J gene: TRBJ1-4
D gene: -
clone size: many
CDR3 DNA: TGTGCCAGCAGGCAAGGGGGGAATGAAAAACTGTTTTTT
CDR3 protein: CASRQGGNEKLFF

V gene: TRBV4-3
J gene: TRBJ1-2
D gene: TRBD1
clone size: -
CDR3 DNA: TGCGCCAGCAGCCCTCAGGGGACAGGGACTTACATGGATGGCTACACCTTC
CDR3 protein: CASSPQGTGTYMDGYTF

V gene: TRBV27
J gene: TRBJ1-1
D gene: -
clone size: few
CDR3 DNA: TGTGCCAGCGGTCTCCAAAACACTGAAGCTTTCTTT
CDR3 protein: CASGLQNTEAFF

V gene: TRBV5-1
J gene: TRBJ1-4
D gene: -
clone size: -
CDR3 DNA: TGCGCCAGCAGATGGACAGATACTAATGAAAAACTGTTTTTT
CDR3 protein: CASRWTDTNEKLFF

V gene: TRBV19
J gene: TRBJ2-7
D gene: TRBD2
clone size: few
CDR3 DNA: TGTGCCAGTAGGGGACTAGCGGGACACTACGAGCAGTACTTC
CDR3 protein: CASRGLAGHYEQYF

V gene: TRBV28
J gene: TRBJ2-5
D gene: -
clone size: -
CDR3 DNA: TGTGCCGGCAGTTCGGGGACGCTGATAGAGACCCAGTACTTC
CDR3 protein: CAGSSGTLIETQYF